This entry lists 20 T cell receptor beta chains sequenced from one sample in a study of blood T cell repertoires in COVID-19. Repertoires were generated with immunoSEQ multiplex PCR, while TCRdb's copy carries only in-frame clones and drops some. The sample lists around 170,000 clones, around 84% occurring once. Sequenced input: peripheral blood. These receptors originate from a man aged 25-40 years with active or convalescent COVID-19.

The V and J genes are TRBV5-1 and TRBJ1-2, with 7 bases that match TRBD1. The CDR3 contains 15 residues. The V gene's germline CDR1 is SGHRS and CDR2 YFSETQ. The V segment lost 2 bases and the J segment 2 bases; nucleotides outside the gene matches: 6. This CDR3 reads CASSLPGQVNYGYTF. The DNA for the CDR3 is TGCGCCAGCAGCTTACCCGGACAGGTGAACTATGGCTACACCTTC.

CDR3 sequence reads: CASSLETQGYTF. In DNA form, the CDR3 reads TGTGCCAGCAGCTTAGAGACACAAGGCTACACCTTC. The chain combines TRBV7-9 with TRBJ1-2; D is unclear. Trimming left V 1 base short and J 8 bases short, with 8 bases between. The germline gives CDR1 SEHNR, CDR2 FQNEAQ (reference sequence). The CDR3 consists of 12 residues.

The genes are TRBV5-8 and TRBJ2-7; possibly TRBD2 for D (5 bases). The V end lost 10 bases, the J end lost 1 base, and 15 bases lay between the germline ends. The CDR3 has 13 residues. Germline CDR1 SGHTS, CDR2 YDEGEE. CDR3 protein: CAAERGHSYEQYV. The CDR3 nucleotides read TGTGCCGCCGAGCGCGGGCATTCCTACGAGCAGTACGTC.

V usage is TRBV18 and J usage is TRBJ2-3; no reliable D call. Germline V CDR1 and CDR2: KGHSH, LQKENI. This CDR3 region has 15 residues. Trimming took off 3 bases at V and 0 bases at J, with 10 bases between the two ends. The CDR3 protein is CASSPTDPSTDTQYF. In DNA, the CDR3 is TGTGCCAGCTCACCGACTGACCCTAGCACAGATACGCAGTATTTT.

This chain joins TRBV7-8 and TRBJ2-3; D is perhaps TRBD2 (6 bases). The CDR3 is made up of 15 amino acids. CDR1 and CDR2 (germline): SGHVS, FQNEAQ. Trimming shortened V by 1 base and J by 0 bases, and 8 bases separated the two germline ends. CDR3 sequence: CASSLVGTSTDTQYF. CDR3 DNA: TGTGCCAGCAGCTTAGTAGGGACTAGCACAGATACGCAGTATTTT.

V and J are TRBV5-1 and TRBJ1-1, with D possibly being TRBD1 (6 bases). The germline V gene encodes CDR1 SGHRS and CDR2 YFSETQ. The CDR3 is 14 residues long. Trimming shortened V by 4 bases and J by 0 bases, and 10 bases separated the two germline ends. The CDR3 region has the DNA TGCGCCAGCAGCATGGGACACGTGAACACTGAAGCTTTCTTT. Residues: CASSMGHVNTEAFF.

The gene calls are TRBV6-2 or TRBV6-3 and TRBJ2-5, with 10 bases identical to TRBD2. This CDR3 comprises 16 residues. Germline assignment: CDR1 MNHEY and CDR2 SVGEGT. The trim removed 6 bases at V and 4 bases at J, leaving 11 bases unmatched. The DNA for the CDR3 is TGTGCCAGCAGCAGTTACCAAGCTAGCGGGAGAGAGACCCAGTACTTC. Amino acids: CASSSYQASGRETQYF.

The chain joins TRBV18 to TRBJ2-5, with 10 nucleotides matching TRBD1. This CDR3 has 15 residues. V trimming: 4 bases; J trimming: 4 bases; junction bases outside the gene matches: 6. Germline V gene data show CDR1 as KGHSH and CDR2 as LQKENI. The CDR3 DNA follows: TGTGCCAGCTCACTTGTGGACAGGGGGATAGAGACCCAGTACTTC. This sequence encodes CASSLVDRGIETQYF.

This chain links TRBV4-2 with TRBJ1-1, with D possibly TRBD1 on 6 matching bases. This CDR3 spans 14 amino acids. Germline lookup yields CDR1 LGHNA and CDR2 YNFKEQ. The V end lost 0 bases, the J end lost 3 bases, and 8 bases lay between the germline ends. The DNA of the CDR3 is TGTGCCAGCAGCCAAGAGGACAGTTACACTGAAGCTTTCTTT. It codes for CASSQEDSYTEAFF.

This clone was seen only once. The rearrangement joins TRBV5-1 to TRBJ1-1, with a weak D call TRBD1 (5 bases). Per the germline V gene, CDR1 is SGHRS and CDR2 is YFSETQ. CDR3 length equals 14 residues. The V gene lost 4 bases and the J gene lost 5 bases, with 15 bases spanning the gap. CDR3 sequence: CASSLGRATTEAFF. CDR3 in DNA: TGCGCCAGCAGCCTGGGCAGGGCGACAACTGAAGCTTTCTTT.

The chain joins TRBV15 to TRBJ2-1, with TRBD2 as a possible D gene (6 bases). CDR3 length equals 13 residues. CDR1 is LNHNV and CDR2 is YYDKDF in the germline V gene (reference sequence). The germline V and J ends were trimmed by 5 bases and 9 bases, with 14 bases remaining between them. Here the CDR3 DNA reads TGTGCCACCAGCGGGGACTTCCTGCCTGAGCAGTTCTTC. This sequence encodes CATSGDFLPEQFF.

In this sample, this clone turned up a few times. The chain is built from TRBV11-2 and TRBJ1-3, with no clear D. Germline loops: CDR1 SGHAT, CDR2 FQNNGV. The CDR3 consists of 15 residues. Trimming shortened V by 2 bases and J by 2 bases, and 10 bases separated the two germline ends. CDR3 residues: CASSLWVGTGNTIYF. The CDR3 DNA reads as TGTGCCAGCAGCTTATGGGTCGGGACTGGAAACACCATATATTTT.

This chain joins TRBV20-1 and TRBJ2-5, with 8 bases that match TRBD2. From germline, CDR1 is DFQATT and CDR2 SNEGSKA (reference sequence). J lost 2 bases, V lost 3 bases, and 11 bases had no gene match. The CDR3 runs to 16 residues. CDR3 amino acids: CSASEWVASGQETQYF. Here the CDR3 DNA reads TGCAGTGCTAGTGAGTGGGTGGCTAGCGGGCAAGAGACCCAGTACTTC.

The DNA of the CDR3 is TGTGCCATCAGTGAGTCGTCGAGGGATGTAACATTGTGGGGACTAGAACCGTTGCCCTACGAGCAGTACTTC. Its protein product is CAISESSRDVTLWGLEPLPYEQYF. This sequence joins TRBV10-3 and TRBJ2-7; the match to TRBD2 covers 8 bases. CDR1 is ENHRY, CDR2 SYGVKD, per germline. CDR3 length: 24 amino acids. After removal of 0 bases from V and 2 bases from J, the junction contained 30 bases not matched to a gene.

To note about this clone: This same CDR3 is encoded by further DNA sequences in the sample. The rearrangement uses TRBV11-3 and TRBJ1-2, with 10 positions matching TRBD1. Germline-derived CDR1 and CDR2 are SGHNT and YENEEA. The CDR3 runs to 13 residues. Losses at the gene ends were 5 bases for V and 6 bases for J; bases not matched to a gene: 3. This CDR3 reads CASSLGQGDGYTF. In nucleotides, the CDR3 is TGTGCCAGCAGCCTCGGACAGGGGGATGGCTACACCTTC.

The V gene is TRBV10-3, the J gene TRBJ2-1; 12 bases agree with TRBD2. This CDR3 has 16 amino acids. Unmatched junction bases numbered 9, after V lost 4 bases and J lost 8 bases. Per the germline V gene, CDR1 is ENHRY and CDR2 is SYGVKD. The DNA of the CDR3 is TGTGCCATCAGTGCTAGCGGGGGGGAGAGTAGGTATGAGCAGTTCTTC. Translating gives CAISASGGESRYEQFF.

CDR3 nucleotides: TGTGCCGGGGACACAACTAGAGGAAACACCATATATTTT. Translating gives CAGDTTRGNTIYF. This chain uses TRBV30 with TRBJ1-3; a weak D match, TRBD1 (6 bases). Germline V CDR1 and CDR2: GTSNPN, SVGIG (reference sequence). Trimming took off 8 bases at V and 4 bases at J, with 15 bases between the two ends. CDR3 length: 13 amino acids.

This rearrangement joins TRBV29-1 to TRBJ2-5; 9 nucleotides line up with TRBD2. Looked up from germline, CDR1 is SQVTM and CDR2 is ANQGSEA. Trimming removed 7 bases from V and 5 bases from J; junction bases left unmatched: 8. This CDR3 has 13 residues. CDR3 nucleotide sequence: TGCAGCGCCGTCACTAGCGGGCAGGAGACCCAGTACTTC. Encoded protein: CSAVTSGQETQYF.

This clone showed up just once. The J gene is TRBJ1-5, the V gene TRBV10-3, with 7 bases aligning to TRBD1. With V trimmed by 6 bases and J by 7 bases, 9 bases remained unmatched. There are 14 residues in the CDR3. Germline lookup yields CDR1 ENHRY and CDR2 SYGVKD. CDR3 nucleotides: TGTGCCATCAGGGAAACAGGGGAAGGGCAGCCCCAGCATTTT. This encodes CAIRETGEGQPQHF.

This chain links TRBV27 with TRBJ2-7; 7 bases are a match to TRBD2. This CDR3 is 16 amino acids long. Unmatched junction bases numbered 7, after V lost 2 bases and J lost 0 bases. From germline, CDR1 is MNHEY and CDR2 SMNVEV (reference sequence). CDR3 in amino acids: CASSLIFPSGSYEQYF. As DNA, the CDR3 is TGTGCCAGCAGTTTAATATTCCCTAGCGGCTCCTACGAGCAGTACTTC.